Shown below are 10 T cell receptor beta chains from a single sample sequenced in a study of OX40 agonist ivuxolimab in advanced cancers. Only in-frame clones appear in the TCRdb table, and some are missing; sequencing was by immunoSEQ multiplex PCR. The sample carries about 74,000 clones, 70% to 85% recorded once. The sample was CD4+ or CD8+ T cells sorted from blood, taken in a trial of the OX40 agonist ivuxolimab. These TCRs come from an adult with an advanced solid tumor such as melanoma, head and neck, liver or kidney cancer.

The V gene is TRBV19, the J gene TRBJ2-2; TRBD1 agrees at 11 bases. Germline lookup yields CDR1 LNHDA and CDR2 SQIVND (reference sequence). This CDR3 spans 16 amino acids. The V gene end was trimmed by 9 bases and the J gene end by 6 bases; junction bases not matched to a gene: 12. The CDR3 bases are TGTGCCAGCGGGACAGGGGGGCCCGCAGCGCCCGGGGAGCTGTTTTTT. Protein sequence: CASGTGGPAAPGELFF. Filled out from reference TRBV19 and TRBJ2-2, the complete variable domain reads DGGITQSPKYLFRKEGQNVTLSCEQNLNHDAMYWYRQDPGQGLRLIYYSQIVNDFQKGDIAEGYSVSREKKESFPLTVTSAQKNPTAFYLCASGTGGPAAPGELFFGEGSRLTVL.

The chain combines TRBV10-3 with TRBJ1-2, with D hard to call. The length of the CDR3 is 15 residues. V lost 2 bases and J lost 6, with 16 bases in between. The V gene's germline CDR1 is ENHRY and CDR2 SYGVKD. The CDR3 loop is CAISEDGEGGDGYTF. CDR3 DNA: TGTGCCATCAGTGAGGATGGCGAAGGAGGAGATGGCTACACCTTC.

V and J are TRBV7-8 and TRBJ1-1; a weak D match, TRBD1 (6 bases). CDR3 size: 15 residues. Per germline, CDR1 SGHVS and CDR2 FQNEAQ. V was trimmed by 1 base and J by 5 bases, leaving 14 bases between them. In nucleotides, the CDR3 is TGTGCCAGCAGCTTAGAGCGACAGAGGGGGACTGAAGCTTTCTTT. Translation: CASSLERQRGTEAFF.

The V and J genes are TRBV29-1 and TRBJ2-2, with D tentatively TRBD1 (6 bases). This CDR3 has 13 residues. CDR1 SQVTM and CDR2 ANQGSEA come from the germline V gene. V dropped 4 bases and J dropped 7 bases, with 13 bases sitting between them. DNA for the CDR3: TGCAGCGTTGGAGAGGGGGTGGGCGGGGAGCTGTTTTTT. Translated, it gives CSVGEGVGGELFF.

The V call is TRBV4-2, the J call TRBJ2-5; D remains ambiguous. The CDR3 extends over 15 amino acids. CDR1 LGHNA and CDR2 YNFKEQ come from the germline V gene. The V end lost 1 base, the J end lost 1 base, and 10 bases lay between the germline ends. The CDR3 DNA is TGTGCCAGCAGCCAAGGGGTGGGCGCCCAAGAGACCCAGTACTTC. It specifies CASSQGVGAQETQYF.

V and J are TRBV5-4 and TRBJ2-1; D unresolved. CDR1 is SGHNT and CDR2 is YYREEE in the germline V gene (reference sequence). Trimming took 2 bases from V and 8 from J, leaving 17 bases between them. The CDR3 is made up of 15 amino acids. The CDR3 spells CASSFDRVGVDEQFF. The CDR3 nucleotides read TGTGCCAGCAGCTTCGACCGGGTCGGAGTGGATGAGCAGTTCTTC.

On this clone itself: Other DNA sequences in this specimen translate into the identical CDR3. The rearrangement links TRBV30 to TRBJ2-7; D is uncertain. The V end lost 0 bases, the J end lost 3 bases, and 3 bases lay between the germline ends. The length of the CDR3 is 11 residues. Per the germline V gene, CDR1 is GTSNPN and CDR2 is SVGIG (reference sequence). The CDR3 DNA sequence: TGTGCCTGGAGTGTCAGCTACGAGCAGTACTTC. Translating it yields CAWSVSYEQYF.

The rearrangement joins TRBV27 to TRBJ1-2, with D perhaps TRBD1 (6 bases). CDR1 MNHEY and CDR2 SMNVEV come from the germline V gene (reference sequence). Trimming took off 8 bases at V and 2 bases at J, with 12 bases between the two ends. This CDR3 comprises 13 residues. The DNA for the CDR3 is TGTGCCAGCGCCCGGGGGCCCAACTATGGCTACACCTTC. Its translation is CASARGPNYGYTF.

The V and J genes are TRBV7-8 and TRBJ2-4, with 7 bases aligning to TRBD1. Unmatched junction bases numbered 7, after V lost 5 bases and J lost 6 bases. CDR1 is SGHVS and CDR2 is FQNEAQ in the germline V gene. The CDR3 has 14 residues. CDR3 sequence (DNA): TGTGCCAGCAGCCTTCGGGACAGCATAAACATTCAGTACTTC. Residues: CASSLRDSINIQYF.

The J gene is TRBJ1-1, the V gene TRBV18; D gene ambiguous. V gave up 0 bases and J gave up 0 bases, with 8 bases separating them. CDR3 length equals 15 residues. Germline assignment: CDR1 KGHSH and CDR2 LQKENI. CDR3: CASSPPFQLNTEAFF. CDR3 nucleotides: TGTGCCAGCTCACCACCGTTTCAATTGAACACTGAAGCTTTCTTT.